This T cell receptor beta chain originates from a study of blood T cell repertoires in COVID-19. For the study at large: The study drew acute and convalescent COVID-19 samples from the United States, Italy and Spain. T cells, B-cell-depleted T cells, or PBMCs provided the cDNA or gDNA that served as material.

The CDR3 loop spans 14 amino acids. Germline assignment: CDR1 MNHEY and CDR2 SVGAGI. Trimming shortened V by 2 bases and J by 1 base, and 6 bases separated the two germline ends. Details on this clone: Other DNA sequences in this specimen translate into the identical CDR3.

Methods used by the authors: From reference gene primer amplification, estimates of nucleated cell counts were derived. Measured with immunoSEQ multiplex PCR; TCRdb has only the in-frame clones, and not every one. V, J and clone size are taken as reported in that table, and D and trimming were inferred from the DNA itself. The profile shows 150,000 to 180,000 clones, approximately 78% of them singletons. The material sequenced was peripheral blood. This TCR was sampled from a man of 80 years or more with acute or convalescent COVID-19. V is TRBV6-5 and J is TRBJ1-5; no definite D call. CDR3 DNA sequence: TGTGCCAGCAGTTACCGAGGGAGCAATCAGCCCCAGCATTTT. Translation: CASSYRGSNQPQHF.